This T cell receptor (beta chain) comes out of a study of identical twins. Study conclusions and caveats: Conclusions leaned on cross-sectional statistical analysis and did not track the same donors over time. Low generation probability was overrepresented in out-of-frame alpha sequences shared by twins.

This clonotype was counted a single time. Antigen unknown. In TCRdb, the 5' RACE reads were re-called with MiXCR into one record per CDR3 protein. The sample yields around 480,000 distinct CDR3 sequences, approximately 15% seen once. The V and J ends lost 7 bases and 2 bases, in that order; junction bases with no gene match: 6. The CDR3 is made up of 14 amino acids. This same sample was also taken into another study, of yellow fever vaccine responses in identical twins.

Sequenced sample: CD4+ T cells sorted from blood. The TCR originated in a woman younger than 30 in good health. The V call is TRBV12-3 or TRBV12-4, the J call TRBJ2-7; 9 bases are shared with TRBD1. The CDR3 sequence: CASNLGQGPYEQYF. CDR3 DNA: TGTGCCAGCAACCTGGGACAGGGCCCCTACGAGCAGTACTTC.